This T cell receptor (beta chain) comes out of a study of blood T cell repertoires in COVID-19. Looking at the study overall: Donors in the United States, Italy and Spain gave samples during acute or convalescent COVID-19.

Germline V gene lookup returns CDR1 SGHNT and CDR2 YYREEE (reference sequence). The CDR3 has 17 amino acids. The V end was cut by 1 base, the J end by 5 bases, with 18 bases between. The protocol was immunoSEQ multiplex PCR, while the TCRdb copy is restricted to in-frame clones and leaves out a portion. Here the sample spans under 300,000 clones, about 80% being singletons. The chain uses TRBV5-4 and TRBJ1-4, with D possibly being TRBD1 (6 bases). The sequenced material came from peripheral blood. The clonotype was recovered from a man aged 25 to 45 who had recovered from COVID-19. The CDR3 loop reads CASSLSVIGTPNEKLFF. CDR3 sequence (DNA): TGTGCCAGCAGCTTGAGCGTCATCGGGACACCGAATGAAAAACTGTTTTTT.